This TCR beta chain emerged from a study of shared clonotypes between healthy human individuals. Overall study results and limits: When naive CD4 clonotypes were compared across a few donors, 4% to 6.5% were shared. It was only blood that was sampled, and tissue repertoires likely differ.

CDR1 is SQVTM and CDR2 is ANQGSEA in the germline V gene. This CDR3 has 13 residues. The trim removed 4 bases at V and 5 bases at J, leaving 6 bases unmatched. Turning to this clone: Its specificity is unknown.

As originally analysed: As immunoSEQ supplied junction-only sequences (without quality scores), filtering differed. Libraries were prepared by immunoSEQ multiplex PCR; TCRdb keeps only in-frame clonotypes and omits some of them. V, J and clone size derive from that table, while D and trimming were established from the DNA sequence. The sample consists of around 2.1 million clones, approximately 94% of them appearing once. In the naive CD8 group, cells lacked CD45RO and were positively selected for CCR7, so terminally differentiated effector memory CD45RA+ cells were left out. Healthy adults negative for HIV, lacking recent acute infections or vaccinations, served as donors.

This sequence joins TRBV29-1 and TRBJ2-5, with 8 positions matching TRBD1. Sequencing was carried out using naive CD8+ T cells from PBMCs. This receptor was obtained from a man between 18 and 35 years old in good health. Some clones in this sample may be carry-over from other donors' samples. The CDR3 DNA reads as TGCAGCGTTGTCCAGGGGGCCTGGGAGACCCAGTACTTC. This encodes CSVVQGAWETQYF.